This is a list of T cell receptor beta chains from one sample in a study of T-cell reconstitution after alpha-beta-depleted transplantation in children. In TCRdb, the PCR reads were re-called with MiXCR into one record per CDR3 protein. Among hundreds of thousands of distinct CDR3 sequences listed, roughly 15% were seen once. This material consisted of PBMCs, taken from the stem cell graft. These receptors were obtained from a human donor who donated a stem cell graft to a child with Fanconi anemia. CDR3s include the opening cysteine and the closing phenylalanine or tryptophan. A D gene is named only where the DNA matches it firmly. Clone sizes are given selectively: once, few, many, or a class where the clone is expanded.

D,J,V,size,DNA,CDR3
NA,TRBJ1-1,TRBV20-1,many,TGCAGTGCTAGAGATAACAGGGCGAACACTGAAGCTTTCTTT,CSARDNRANTEAFF
NA,TRBJ2-2,TRBV6-5,NA,TGTGCCAGCAGTTACACCTGGTGGGGGGAAGAATTTACCGGGGAGCTGTTTTTT,CASSYTWWGEEFTGELFF
NA,TRBJ2-2,TRBV6-5,few,TGTGCCAGCAGCTACGCGCCGGGTCGAAAGGGCGGGGAGCTGTTTTTT,CASSYAPGRKGGELFF
NA,TRBJ2-1,TRBV6-1,few,TGTGCCAGCCTCACAAGCTCCTACAATGAGCAGTTCTTC,CASLTSSYNEQFF
NA,TRBJ2-3,TRBV30,NA,TGTGCCTGGAGTGGCAGGGAGAATCAGTATTTT,CAWSGRENQYF
NA,TRBJ1-2,TRBV6-1,NA,TGTGCCAGCAGCCCTCCGGGCCCCTCAACCTATGGCTACACCTTC,CASSPPGPSTYGYTF
TRBD1,TRBJ2-4,TRBV2,many,TGTGCCAGCAGTCGGGACAGGGTTTTAATAGCCAAAAACATTCAGTACTTC,CASSRDRVLIAKNIQYF
TRBD1,TRBJ2-7,TRBV11-2,many,TGTGCCAGCAGCTGGGACAGAGCCTACGAGCAGTACTTC,CASSWDRAYEQYF
NA,TRBJ1-2,TRBV12-3/TRBV12-4,many,TGTGCCAGCAGATATGGAGGACAAACTAACTATGGCTACACCTTC,CASRYGGQTNYGYTF
TRBD1,TRBJ2-7,TRBV12-3/TRBV12-4,NA,TGTGCCAGCAGTTTACAGGGCCAGGGGGCACTGAGACATTACGAGCAGTACTTC,CASSLQGQGALRHYEQYF
NA,TRBJ2-7,TRBV28,NA,TGTGCCAGCAGTGTAACCGGGTACGAGCAGTACTTC,CASSVTGYEQYF
NA,TRBJ2-2,TRBV3-1,NA,TGTGCCAGCAGCCAAACCAGGGGCTGGGGTGCCGGGGAGCTGTTTTTT,CASSQTRGWGAGELFF
NA,TRBJ2-1,TRBV14,NA,TGTGCCAGCAGCCAAGATCTTAGGAGTAGTGAGCAGTTCTTC,CASSQDLRSSEQFF
TRBD1,TRBJ1-1,TRBV7-6,few,TGTGCCAGCAGCACGCAACAGGGGACTGAAGCTTTCTTT,CASSTQQGTEAFF
NA,TRBJ2-7,TRBV5-5,NA,TGTGCCACCAATTCCCGTAGCGGCGAGCTGTACTTC,CATNSRSGELYF
NA,TRBJ1-1,TRBV18,NA,TGTGCCAGCTCCCGATCTATAGGCAAGAACACTGAAGCTTTCTTT,CASSRSIGKNTEAFF
TRBD2,TRBJ2-1,TRBV3-1,many,TGTGCCAGCAGCACTAGGACTAGCGGTTACAATGAGCAGTTCTTC,CASSTRTSGYNEQFF
TRBD2,TRBJ2-1,TRBV20-1,NA,TGCAGTGCTAGAGATTGGGCGGGGGGCAACAATGAGCAGTTCTTC,CSARDWAGGNNEQFF
TRBD1,TRBJ2-2,TRBV29-1,many,TGCAGCGTCGGGACAGATCCCTACGGGGAGCTGTTTTTT,CSVGTDPYGELFF
NA,TRBJ1-2,TRBV6-5,few,TGTGCCAGCAGTTACGGCGGGACAACTAACTATGGCTACACCTTC,CASSYGGTTNYGYTF
NA,TRBJ1-2,TRBV7-2,NA,TGTGCCAGCAGCTTAGGAGGGGGAAGTCATGGCTACACCTTC,CASSLGGGSHGYTF